A single sample is the source of the 30 T cell receptor beta chains below, sequenced in a study of T cells after yellow fever vaccination. MiXCR was run by TCRdb on the 5' RACE reads, yielding one entry per CDR3 protein. The sample carries around 330,000 distinct CDR3 sequences, 3.6% recorded once. Specimen: PBMCs, collected on the day of the yellow fever booster vaccination. The receptors were sampled from a man aged 18 to 30 who received the YFV17D yellow fever vaccine.

This clonotype has a handful of counts. The J gene is TRBJ1-1, the V gene TRBV4-3; possible D gene TRBD1, 5 bases. The CDR3 runs 13 residues. V gave up 0 bases and J gave up 6 bases, with 8 bases separating them. Germline V gene sequence: CDR1 LGHNA, CDR2 YSLEER. The CDR3 protein is CASSQDSRAEAFF. As DNA, the CDR3 is TGCGCCAGCAGCCAAGACTCCAGGGCTGAAGCTTTCTTT.

This clonotype has just a few counts. The CDR3 bases are TGTGCCAGCAGCGGCCGCAGCGGGATCGCAGATACGCAGTATTTT. This sequence encodes CASSGRSGIADTQYF. V usage is TRBV4-2 and J usage is TRBJ2-3; 7 bases match TRBD2. This CDR3 comprises 15 residues. Per germline, CDR1 LGHNA and CDR2 YNFKEQ. J gave up 4 bases and V 5 bases, and 9 bases lay outside the gene matches.

A few counts support this clonotype. This chain connects TRBV7-2 to TRBJ2-3; no clear D gene. With 5 bases removed from V and 6 bases from J, the gap between germline ends came to 12 bases. In germline, CDR1 is SGHTA, CDR2 FQGNSA. The length of the CDR3 is 13 residues. DNA for the CDR3: TGTGCCAGCAGCCCAAACATGGCGGATACGCAGTATTTT. Its protein is CASSPNMADTQYF.

The table lists this clonotype with many counts. This chain connects TRBV27 to TRBJ2-2; 7 positions match TRBD2. Germline CDR1 reads MNHEY; CDR2 reads SMNVEV (reference sequence). The CDR3 has 16 residues. Losses at the gene ends were 1 base for V and 5 bases for J; bases not matched to a gene: 7. CDR3 coding DNA: TGTGCCAGCAGTTTATGGGGGGGTAGGGTGACCGGGGAGCTGTTTTTT. This sequence encodes CASSLWGGRVTGELFF.

The chain recombines TRBV7-6 with TRBJ2-5; 9 bases are shared with TRBD1. The V segment lost 5 bases and the J segment 5 bases; nucleotides outside the gene matches: 12. CDR3 length: 16 amino acids. In germline, CDR1 is SGHVS, CDR2 FNYEAQ. CDR3 protein: CASSPAGTGIFETQYF. In DNA form, the CDR3 reads TGTGCCAGCAGCCCCGCCGGGACAGGGATTTTTGAGACCCAGTACTTC.

J is TRBJ1-2 and V is TRBV11-2; perhaps TRBD1 as D (5 bases). This CDR3 has 15 residues. The germline V gene has CDR1 SGHAT and CDR2 FQNNGV. V was cut by 0 bases and J by 8 bases, with 16 bases left in between. The CDR3 spells CASSLDPDSRGGYTF. The CDR3 DNA reads TGTGCCAGCAGCTTAGATCCAGACTCCCGGGGCGGCTACACCTTC.

V gene TRBV6-5 combines with J gene TRBJ1-4, with TRBD1 as a possible D gene (5 bases). The CDR3 runs to 13 residues. Per germline, CDR1 MNHEY and CDR2 SVGAGI. Trimming shortened V by 5 bases and J by 8 bases, and 12 bases separated the two germline ends. CDR3: CASSGHGREKLFF. Here the CDR3 DNA reads TGTGCCAGCAGTGGACACGGCCGGGAAAAACTGTTTTTT.

The chain uses TRBV6-5 and TRBJ1-2, with 7 bases lining up with TRBD1. J lost 11 bases, V lost 2 bases, and 5 bases had no gene match. CDR1 is MNHEY, CDR2 SVGAGI, per germline. The length of the CDR3 is 12 residues. CDR3 region: CASSYDREWYTF. The DNA of the CDR3 is TGTGCCAGCAGTTACGACAGGGAGTGGTACACCTTC.

Many counts were recorded for this clonotype. The rearrangement links TRBV11-2 to TRBJ2-7; D remains unclear. This CDR3 spans 12 amino acids. V lost 4 bases to trimming and J lost 6 bases, with 10 bases between them. Per germline, CDR1 SGHAT and CDR2 FQNNGV. CDR3 sequence: CASSSDELEQYF. CDR3 nucleotide sequence: TGTGCCAGCAGCTCGGACGAACTCGAGCAGTACTTC.

This clonotype was seen many times. The genes are TRBV7-9 and TRBJ1-2, with 9 bases that match TRBD1. V lost 5 bases and J lost 4; bases outside the gene matches: 5. Germline V CDR1 and CDR2: SEHNR, FQNEAQ (reference sequence). CDR3 length: 14 amino acids. CDR3 DNA sequence: TGTGCCAGCAGCCGGACAGGGGTTACCTATGGCTACACCTTC. This encodes CASSRTGVTYGYTF.

This clonotype appeared a single time. A much more abundant neighbour one base away suggests this may be a read error. The chain recombines TRBV12-3 or TRBV12-4 with TRBJ2-5; possibly TRBD1 for D (7 bases). The length of the CDR3 is 14 residues. The CDR3 DNA reads as TGTGCCAGCAGTTCGACAGGGAGGCAAGAGACCGAGTACTTC. This translates into CASSSTGRQETEYF.

This clonotype showed up many times. The CDR3 DNA reads as TGTGCCAGCAGCTTCGTACAGGGGGCCGGGGAGCTGTTTTTT. Translation gives CASSFVQGAGELFF. The rearrangement links TRBV11-2 to TRBJ2-2; 8 bases match TRBD1. CDR3 length equals 14 residues. Germline loops: CDR1 SGHAT, CDR2 FQNNGV. The ends lost 3 bases at V and 6 bases at J; junction bases unmatched: 3.

This clonotype was detected ten times or more. The CDR3 here is CASSLATASGQETQYF. The CDR3 nucleotides read TGTGCCAGCAGCTTAGCGACGGCTAGCGGCCAAGAGACCCAGTACTTC. The chain is built from TRBV7-2 and TRBJ2-5; 7 bases line up with TRBD2. Unmatched junction bases numbered 5, after V lost 0 bases and J lost 1 base. From germline, CDR1 is SGHTA and CDR2 FQGNSA. The CDR3 sequence is 16 residues long.

This clonotype was found many times. The chain couples TRBV5-1 to TRBJ2-5; D is unclear. CDR3 length: 14 amino acids. V lost 2 bases and J 1 base, leaving 9 bases between the germline ends. Germline CDR1 and CDR2: SGHRS and YFSETQ. The CDR3: CASSFEQPQETQYF. DNA of the CDR3: TGCGCCAGCAGCTTCGAACAGCCCCAAGAGACCCAGTACTTC.

This chain uses TRBV19 with TRBJ2-5; no clear D. The CDR3 extends over 15 amino acids. Trimming removed 1 base at V and 1 base at J, with 10 bases between. CDR1 and CDR2 (germline): LNHDA, SQIVND (reference sequence). The CDR3, as DNA: TGTGCCAGTAGTATAGCGCCCGGCGTCCAAGAGACCCAGTACTTC. Its protein is CASSIAPGVQETQYF.

The V and J genes are TRBV6-2 or TRBV6-3 and TRBJ2-7, with D perhaps matching TRBD1 (6 bases). The CDR3 loop spans 17 amino acids. Germline assignment: CDR1 MNHEY and CDR2 SVGEGT. With 4 bases removed from V and 2 bases from J, the gap between germline ends came to 21 bases. The CDR3 region has the DNA TGTGCCAGCAGTTCCAACAGGGATCTATTTAGCCCCTACGAGCAGTACGTC. Amino acids: CASSSNRDLFSPYEQYV.

This clonotype was observed many times. This chain links TRBV15 with TRBJ2-7; 9 nucleotides agree with TRBD2. This CDR3 region has 15 residues. V dropped 4 bases and J dropped 4; count of bases not matched to a gene: 8. Germline lookup yields CDR1 LNHNV and CDR2 YYDKDF (reference sequence). The CDR3 DNA reads TGTGCCACCAGCACCCCAGCGGGGGGTCGTTACGAGCAGTACTTC. Translated, it gives CATSTPAGGRYEQYF.

This clonotype came up a few times. V usage is TRBV20-1 and J usage is TRBJ2-3, with D perhaps TRBD2 (5 bases). This CDR3 region has 13 residues. V was clipped by 6 bases and J by 0 bases, with 10 bases between them. Germline assignment: CDR1 DFQATT and CDR2 SNEGSKA (reference sequence). CDR3 DNA sequence: TGCAGTGCCCAGAGGGTTAGCACAGATACGCAGTATTTT. Protein: CSAQRVSTDTQYF.

The table lists this clonotype with a few counts. The J gene is TRBJ2-1, the V gene TRBV10-2; D call uncertain. This CDR3 region has 13 residues. Germline CDR1 is WSHSY and CDR2 is SAAADI. With 7 bases removed from V and 0 bases from J, the gap between germline ends came to 7 bases. CDR3 region: CASTKVSYNEQFF. CDR3 nucleotide sequence: TGCGCCAGCACCAAGGTCTCCTACAATGAGCAGTTCTTC.

Details on this clonotype: This sequence may be a read error, since a much larger clone differs from it by one base. The chain employs TRBV7-9 and TRBJ1-1; D is perhaps TRBD1 (6 bases). Per germline, CDR1 SEHNR and CDR2 FQNEAQ (reference sequence). This CDR3 is 15 amino acids long. V lost 3 bases to trimming and J lost 2 bases, with 13 bases between them. This chain's CDR3 is CASSFGVGANTEAFF. Here the CDR3 DNA reads TGTGCCAGCAGCTTTGGGGTGGGGGCTAACACTGAAGCTTTCTTT.

The chain carries TRBV27 and TRBJ2-3; 8 nucleotides line up with TRBD1. The CDR3 covers 13 residues. CDR1 is MNHEY and CDR2 is SMNVEV in the germline V gene (reference sequence). The J segment lost 4 bases and the V segment lost 7 bases, leaving 4 bases of the junction unmatched. The CDR3 DNA follows: TGTGCCAGCACCTCACAGGGGGCAGATACGCAGTATTTT. Protein: CASTSQGADTQYF.

In nucleotides, the CDR3 is TGTGCCAGCAGTTATACCGTCGGGACTAGCGCCAATGAGCAGTTCTTC. Encoded protein: CASSYTVGTSANEQFF. The J gene is TRBJ2-1, the V gene TRBV12-3 or TRBV12-4; 10 bases align to TRBD2. With V trimmed by 4 bases and J by 6 bases, 9 bases remained unmatched. The CDR3 totals 16 residues.

This clonotype was counted only a few times. The chain combines TRBV18 with TRBJ1-3; the match to TRBD1 covers 10 bases. The ends lost 4 bases at V and 3 bases at J; junction bases unmatched: 6. Germline CDR1 reads KGHSH; CDR2 reads LQKENI. This CDR3 comprises 16 residues. For the CDR3, the DNA is TGTGCCAGCTCACGGCGACAGGGGGCAGATGGAAACACCATATATTTT. Encoded protein: CASSRRQGADGNTIYF.

This clonotype was seen repeatedly, ten times or more. The genes are TRBV5-1 and TRBJ2-5, with no clear D. CDR1 SGHRS and CDR2 YFSETQ come from the germline V gene. V was clipped by 0 bases and J by 5 bases, with 8 bases between them. The CDR3 covers 13 residues. The DNA of the CDR3 is TGCGCCAGCAGCTTGGCTAGGTCGGAGACCCAGTACTTC. Its protein product is CASSLARSETQYF.

Only a few counts were recorded for this clonotype. The V gene is TRBV6-5, the J gene TRBJ2-3; 9 positions agree with TRBD1. J lost 5 bases, V lost 6 bases, and 9 bases had no gene match. CDR3 length equals 15 residues. Germline CDR1 is MNHEY and CDR2 is SVGAGI. The CDR3 loop reads CASSLGQGKGDTQYF. The CDR3 DNA is TGTGCCAGCAGCTTGGGACAGGGAAAGGGAGATACGCAGTATTTT.

This clonotype was picked up many times. The V call is TRBV6-2 or TRBV6-3, the J call TRBJ2-2; D might be TRBD1 (6 bases). Germline loops: CDR1 MNHEY, CDR2 SVGEGT. This CDR3 comprises 13 residues. The V end lost 8 bases, the J end lost 3 bases, and 10 bases lay between the germline ends. The CDR3 loop reads CASDRPDTGELFF. In DNA form, the CDR3 reads TGTGCCAGCGACAGGCCGGACACCGGGGAGCTGTTTTTT.

This clonotype was seen a handful of times. The V and J genes are TRBV19 and TRBJ2-4; 7 positions agree with TRBD2. CDR1 is LNHDA, CDR2 SQIVND, per germline (reference sequence). The CDR3 is 15 residues long. Trimming removed 2 bases from V and 7 bases from J; junction bases left unmatched: 8. CDR3 in amino acids: CASSIREVGGNIQYF. CDR3 bases: TGTGCCAGTAGTATACGAGAGGTCGGGGGGAACATTCAGTACTTC.

In DNA form, the CDR3 reads TGCGCCAGCAGCTTTGAGGGACTAGCGGGGAAGGAGACCCAGTACTTC. Its translation is CASSFEGLAGKETQYF. The chain combines TRBV5-1 with TRBJ2-5; 13 bases map to TRBD2. J lost 5 bases, V lost 2 bases, and 6 bases had no gene match. The CDR3 totals 16 residues. The germline V gene encodes CDR1 SGHRS and CDR2 YFSETQ.

The chain is built from TRBV7-9 and TRBJ2-2, with no clear D. The CDR3 is 15 residues long. Trimming removed 4 bases at V and 2 bases at J, with 11 bases between. The V gene's germline CDR1 is SEHNR and CDR2 FQNEAQ (reference sequence). DNA of the CDR3: TGTGCCAGCAGCTCCCTACTAATCAACACCGGGGAGCTGTTTTTT. Encoded protein: CASSSLLINTGELFF.

This clonotype has at least ten counts. V is TRBV25-1 and J is TRBJ2-5, with TRBD2 as a possible D gene (5 bases). Between the trimmed V and J ends, which lost 1 base and 4 bases, there was a span of 7 bases. The CDR3 is 13 amino acids. Per germline, CDR1 MGHDK and CDR2 SYGVNS. DNA of the CDR3: TGTGCCAGCAGTGAATTTCTAGCAGAGACCCAGTACTTC. Amino acid sequence: CASSEFLAETQYF.